A selection of T cell receptor beta chains follows, all from one sample in a study of cytomegalovirus exposure and HLA in healthy donors. Assay: immunoSEQ multiplex PCR; the TCRdb copy retains only in-frame clones and omits some. Among over 110,000 clones, approximately 86% were seen once, and the ten largest hold 8.5% to 9.5%. Material: PBMCs. The receptor source for this set is a man aged 18 to 35 in good health and CMV-seropositive. CDR3s include the opening cysteine and the closing phenylalanine or tryptophan. The D gene is left open where the match is weak. Rows give clone size only sometimes, using once, few, many, or a class for an expanded clone.

d_call,clone_size,j_call,v_call,cdr3_nt,cdr3_aa
-,-,TRBJ1-1,TRBV13,TGTGCCAGCAGCTTCCTCAGGGGATTTGGCACTGAAGCTTTCTTT,CASSFLRGFGTEAFF
-,-,TRBJ1-5,TRBV7-8,TGTGCCAGCAGCCCGGCGCAGGGTGGGCCCCAGCATTTT,CASSPAQGGPQHF
TRBD1,-,TRBJ1-4,TRBV2,TGTGCCAGCAGAGGACAGGGTGCAACTAATGAAAAACTGTTTTTT,CASRGQGATNEKLFF
-,-,TRBJ1-2,TRBV7-9,TGTGCCAGCAGCCCACTAGGACCGCTTACTTATGGCTACACCTTC,CASSPLGPLTYGYTF
-,-,TRBJ1-1,TRBV30,TGTGCCTGGGGCCAGGGAAGGAACACTGAAGCTTTCTTT,CAWGQGRNTEAFF
TRBD1,-,TRBJ2-2,TRBV7-6,TGTGCCAGCAGCCCCGGACAGGGGGCCTTCACCGGGGAGCTGTTTTTT,CASSPGQGAFTGELFF
-,-,TRBJ1-3,TRBV2,TGTGCCAGCAGACTTGATCACTCTGGAAACACCATATATTTT,CASRLDHSGNTIYF
-,-,TRBJ2-7,TRBV27,TGTGCCAGCAACCAGGGTTACGAGCAGTACTTC,CASNQGYEQYF
TRBD1,-,TRBJ2-7,TRBV11-2,TGTGCCAGCAGCTTAGAGGGCGTAAGGCAGGGGGTCCCCTACGAGCAGTACTTC,CASSLEGVRQGVPYEQYF
-,-,TRBJ1-1,TRBV10-3,TGTGCCATCAGCTTTTCCGGGAGTGAAGCTTTCTTT,CAISFSGSEAFF
TRBD2,-,TRBJ2-4,TRBV2,TGTGCCAGCAGGGACCGACTAGCTCTAGCCAAAAACATTCAGTACTTC,CASRDRLALAKNIQYF
-,-,TRBJ1-5,TRBV7-8,TGTGCCAGCAGCTCAAGGGAGGGTCTCTTCAATCAGCCCCAGCATTTT,CASSSREGLFNQPQHF
TRBD2,once,TRBJ2-3,TRBV6-5,TGTGCCAGCAGGAAGCGGGGGGCGGGGACGCAGTATTTT,CASRKRGAGTQYF
-,-,TRBJ2-1,TRBV11-2,TGTGCCAGCAGCTTAGATGCCGTGAGTGTCAATGAGCAGTTCTTC,CASSLDAVSVNEQFF
-,-,TRBJ1-2,TRBV6-1,TGTGCCAGCAGTGACTACAGTCGGCATGGCTACACCTTC,CASSDYSRHGYTF
TRBD1,once,TRBJ2-2,TRBV29-1,TGCAGCGTTGACGGGACAGAGAACACCGGGGAGCTGTTTTTT,CSVDGTENTGELFF
-,-,TRBJ2-5,TRBV7-9,TGTGCCAGCAGCTTAGCCCGTCTTTCACCCCGGGAGACCCAGTACTTC,CASSLARLSPRETQYF
-,-,TRBJ1-3,TRBV10-3,TGTGCCATCACCCAACAGTTCTCTGGAAACACCATATATTTT,CAITQQFSGNTIYF
-,few,TRBJ2-7,TRBV28,TGTGCCAGCAGCCCGACTGGCTCCTACGAGCAGTACTTC,CASSPTGSYEQYF
-,-,TRBJ1-6,TRBV27,TGTGCCAGCAGTCAGAACAGGGATTCACCCCTCCACTTT,CASSQNRDSPLHF
TRBD1,-,TRBJ2-5,TRBV15,TGTGCCACCAGCATTACAGGGGGCGGTGAGACCCAGTACTTC,CATSITGGGETQYF
-,once,TRBJ2-3,TRBV2,TGTGCCAGCAGTGAGTCAGGAAATACGCAGTATTTT,CASSESGNTQYF
-,-,TRBJ1-5,TRBV10-2,TGCGCCAGCAGTAGTGGTTTACTTACTAGCAATCAGCCCCAGCATTTT,CASSSGLLTSNQPQHF
TRBD1,-,TRBJ1-3,TRBV5-1,TGCGCCAGCAGCAACGGACAGGGGGTAGGAAACACCATATATTTT,CASSNGQGVGNTIYF
-,once,TRBJ1-5,TRBV2,TGTGCCAGCGCAGCAGGGTTGGATCAGCCCCAGCATTTT,CASAAGLDQPQHF